Sequencing of this TCR beta chain was carried out in a study of T cell responses to AZD1222 COVID-19 vaccine. Regarding the study as a whole: Every sample of the repertoires postdated the peak T cell response. The study found vaccine-associated CD4 TCRs spanning spike, dominant at 160-218 and 743-854.

This table comes from immunoSEQ multiplex PCR, and its TCRdb copy is limited to in-frame clones, with some not included. This table has about 140,000 clones, around 89% appearing once. A remark on this clone: Its antigen is not identified.

The CDR3 is 14 amino acids. Germline V lookup: CDR1 SEHNR, CDR2 FQNEAQ (reference sequence). The V end lost 2 bases, the J end lost 5 bases, and 12 bases lay between the germline ends. The sequencing used peripheral blood, collected on day 0 of AZD1222 vaccination. The receptor's source is an adult in good health. The chain links TRBV7-9 to TRBJ1-1; TRBD1 is a possible D gene (5 bases). This chain's CDR3 is CASSLPGWMTEAFF. DNA for the CDR3: TGTGCCAGCAGCTTACCAGGGTGGATGACTGAAGCTTTCTTT. The variable domain in full, with the rest retrieved from reference TRBV7-9 and TRBJ1-1, is DTGVSQNPRHKITKRGQNVTFRCDPISEHNRLYWYRQTLGQGPEFLTYFQNEAQLEKSRLLSDRFSAERPKGSFSTLEIQRTEQGDSAMYLCASSLPGWMTEAFFGQGTRLTVV.